This T cell receptor beta chain was sequenced in a study of blood T cell repertoires in COVID-19. Background on the study: The study drew acute and convalescent COVID-19 samples from the United States, Italy and Spain.

The assay was immunoSEQ multiplex PCR, and TCRdb's table has in-frame clones only and misses some. The sample consists of about 84,000 clones, 65% to 85% of them appearing once. Per germline, CDR1 MNHEY and CDR2 SMNVEV (reference sequence). CDR3 length: 16 residues. V lost 0 bases to trimming and J lost 5 bases, with 13 bases between them. The J gene is TRBJ2-2, the V gene TRBV27; D possibly corresponds to TRBD2 (6 bases). The source of this sequence is an elderly man with active or convalescent COVID-19. The source material was peripheral blood. The CDR3 loop is CASSLSSTRGTGELFF. The CDR3 region has the DNA TGTGCCAGCAGTTTATCGTCGACCCGGGGGACCGGGGAGCTGTTTTTT.